There are a few counts of the clone carrying this T cell receptor (beta chain). No antigen is known for it. This entry comes from a study of response to subunit inactivated influenza vaccine. A single record per CDR3 protein comes from TCRdb applying MiXCR to the RT-PCR reads. This repertoire shows 500,000 to 550,000 distinct CDR3 sequences, under 30% found once; its top ten account for approximately 2.9%. Findings of the study overall: Authors suggested each seasonal flu vaccination may recruit only limited numbers of new T cells.

Another study also made use of these data, one on T cells expressing NK-cell markers. That source reports: UMIs were included in TCR beta cDNA generated by 5'RACE template switching. HCMV seropositivity marked seven of the eight sequenced donors; one was seronegative. The leading position in the CD3+CD56-NKG2C+ fraction of several donors also went to these clonotypes.

This clonotype was sampled from a man aged 45-65 years who received an inactivated influenza vaccine. Sequenced material: CD4+ T cells sorted from PBMCs, taken 11 to 12 days after vaccination.

The DNA of the CDR3 is TGTGCCAGCAGCTTAGAAACGGCGGGGAGAAACAATGAGCAGTTCTTC. Amino acids: CASSLETAGRNNEQFF. This chain connects TRBV7-2 to TRBJ2-1; tentative D call: TRBD2 (6 bases). The germline V and J ends were trimmed by 1 base and 5 bases, with 15 bases remaining between them. The CDR3 spans 16 residues. Germline V gene lookup returns CDR1 SGHTA and CDR2 FQGNSA.